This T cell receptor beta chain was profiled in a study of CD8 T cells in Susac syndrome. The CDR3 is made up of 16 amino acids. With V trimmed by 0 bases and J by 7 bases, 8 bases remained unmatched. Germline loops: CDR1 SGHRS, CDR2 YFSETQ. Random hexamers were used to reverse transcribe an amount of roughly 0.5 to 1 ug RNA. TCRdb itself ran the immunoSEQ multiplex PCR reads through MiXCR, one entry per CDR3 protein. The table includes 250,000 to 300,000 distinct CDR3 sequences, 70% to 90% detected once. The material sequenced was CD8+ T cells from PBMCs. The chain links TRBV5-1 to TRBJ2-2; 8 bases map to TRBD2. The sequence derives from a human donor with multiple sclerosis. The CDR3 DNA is TGCGCCAGCAGCTTGGTAGGCAGCGGGAGTGGCGGGGAGCTGTTTTTT. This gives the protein CASSLVGSGSGGELFF.